Shown below are 3 T cell receptor beta chains from a single sample sequenced in a study of cytomegalovirus exposure and HLA in healthy donors. With 60 Vbeta and 13 Jbeta primers, the PCR was carried out. Measured with immunoSEQ multiplex PCR; TCRdb has only the in-frame clones, and not every one. The table has 120,000 or so clones, roughly a tenth seen once. What was sequenced was PBMCs. The source of these receptors is a woman aged 18 to 35 in good health and CMV-seropositive.

This clone has only a few counts. The chain links TRBV4-2 to TRBJ2-5; D gene ambiguous. The CDR3 extends over 14 amino acids. V lost 5 bases and J 4 bases, leaving 14 bases between the germline ends. Germline CDR1 LGHNA, CDR2 YNFKEQ. The CDR3 protein is CASSDVGGAETQYF. CDR3 nucleotides: TGTGCCAGCAGCGACGTAGGCGGTGCAGAGACCCAGTACTTC.

V and J are TRBV9 and TRBJ2-3, with TRBD2 matching over 9 bases. Germline CDR1 and CDR2: SGDLS and YYNGEE. J gave up 6 bases and V 1 base, and 6 bases lay outside the gene matches. The CDR3 length is 15 residues. The DNA for the CDR3 is TGTGCCAGCAGCGTATCTAGCGGGACCCCCGATACGCAGTATTTT. It encodes CASSVSSGTPDTQYF.

The chain links TRBV6-1 to TRBJ2-7, with TRBD1 identical over 9 bases. Germline-derived CDR1 and CDR2 are MNHNS and SASEGT. V gave up 1 base and J gave up 2 bases; unmatched junction bases: 6. This CDR3 has 16 amino acids. CDR3 sequence: CASSEGLGQGTYEQYF. CDR3 bases: TGTGCCAGCAGTGAAGGTTTGGGACAGGGAACCTACGAGCAGTACTTC.